A single sample gave rise to the 8 T cell receptor beta chains below, sequenced in a study of blood T cell repertoires in COVID-19. The repertoire was sequenced with immunoSEQ multiplex PCR; TCRdb's copy has only in-frame clones and lacks some. The table has over 200,000 clones, around 88% seen once. Sequenced material: PBMCs or T cells enriched from blood (not recorded which). Source of these receptors: a woman between 40 and 50 years old with acute COVID-19.

The chain links TRBV27 to TRBJ2-5, with D perhaps matching TRBD2 (6 bases). V was trimmed by 5 bases and J by 7 bases, leaving 11 bases between them. The germline CDR1 and CDR2 sequences are MNHEY and SMNVEV (reference sequence). The CDR3 has 12 amino acids. The CDR3 sequence: CASSTEGGTQYF. CDR3 DNA sequence: TGTGCCAGCAGTACCGAGGGAGGGACCCAGTACTTC.

This chain joins TRBV10-3 and TRBJ2-7, with 7 bases fitting TRBD2. Germline V gives CDR1 ENHRY, CDR2 SYGVKD. The CDR3 covers 12 residues. With 10 bases clipped from V and 7 bases from J, the junction kept 10 bases outside the gene matches. The CDR3 loop is CATGLDLGEQYV. The CDR3 region has the DNA TGTGCCACCGGACTAGATCTTGGGGAGCAGTACGTC.

The V and J genes are TRBV5-4 and TRBJ2-3; weak D call: TRBD2 (5 bases). The CDR3 has 16 amino acids. Germline V lookup: CDR1 SGHNT, CDR2 YYREEE (reference sequence). Between the trimmed V and J ends, which lost 2 bases and 3 bases, there was a span of 16 bases. The DNA for the CDR3 is TGTGCCAGCAGCTTTGGAGGAAGGGTTAGAACAGATACGCAGTATTTT. Residues: CASSFGGRVRTDTQYF. Full variable domain (missing parts from reference TRBV5-4 and TRBJ2-3): ETGVTQSPTHLIKTRGQQVTLRCSSQSGHNTVSWYQQALGQGPQFIFQYYREEENGRGNFPPRFSGLQFPNYSSELNVNALELDDSALYLCASSFGGRVRTDTQYFGPGTRLTVL.

The CDR3 DNA reads TGTGCCAGCAGTCGGACCCCGGGGTGGCAAGAGACCCAGTACTTC. This sequence encodes CASSRTPGWQETQYF. The chain couples TRBV27 to TRBJ2-5, with D maybe TRBD2 (5 bases). CDR1 and CDR2 (germline): MNHEY, SMNVEV (reference sequence). V lost 5 bases, J lost 2 bases, and 15 bases lay in between. The CDR3 is 15 amino acids.

The chain carries TRBV6-4 and TRBJ1-2; maybe TRBD1 (6 bases). The CDR3 contains 15 residues. V was clipped by 11 bases and J by 7 bases, with 26 bases between them. Germline V gives CDR1 MRHNA, CDR2 SNTAGT. DNA of the CDR3: TGTGCCTACCGCCGGCCAGGGACAAAGGCTATTGGCTACACCTTC. It is translated as CAYRRPGTKAIGYTF.

This chain uses TRBV11-2 with TRBJ1-2, with TRBD1 matching over 7 bases. J lost 4 bases, V lost 1 base, and 6 bases had no gene match. The CDR3 is 15 amino acids. CDR1 is SGHAT and CDR2 is FQNNGV in the germline V gene. CDR3: CASSLGGAGGYGYTF. CDR3 bases: TGTGCCAGCAGCTTAGGAGGGGCAGGGGGCTATGGCTACACCTTC.

The chain is built from TRBV12-3 or TRBV12-4 and TRBJ1-1; D may be TRBD1 (6 bases). The CDR3 runs 13 residues. Between the trimmed V and J ends, which lost 7 bases and 1 base, there was a span of 10 bases. The CDR3 nucleotides are TGTGCCAGCACCCGACAGGAGAACACTGAAGCTTTCTTT. It yields the protein CASTRQENTEAFF.

The chain is built from TRBV10-1 and TRBJ2-2; D not certain. Between the trimmed V and J ends, which lost 4 bases and 3 bases, there was a span of 6 bases. The CDR3 is 13 residues long. The V gene's germline CDR1 is WNHNN and CDR2 SYGVQD (reference sequence). Here the CDR3 DNA reads TGCGCCAGCAGTGGACATTACACCGGGGAGCTGTTTTTT. Translation: CASSGHYTGELFF.